This entry lists 3 T cell receptor beta chains sequenced from one sample in a study of blood T cells in healthy people across ages. It was with a sample-barcoded 5' primer and a J-beta primer mix that a second PCR of about 6 to 11 cycles was run. One entry per CDR3 protein, called by TCRdb with MiXCR from the 5' RACE reads. This table holds hundreds of thousands of distinct CDR3 sequences, less than 35% found once. The specimen sequenced was blood. These receptors all come from a woman aged 80 or older in good health.

The chain recombines TRBV29-1 with TRBJ2-3, with D maybe TRBD1 (6 bases). CDR3 length: 14 residues. V shed 4 bases and J shed 6 bases, with 17 bases lying between them. Looked up from germline, CDR1 is SQVTM and CDR2 is ANQGSEA. The CDR3 reads CSVGRDTVADTQYF. DNA of the CDR3: TGCAGCGTTGGTCGGGACACCGTGGCGGATACGCAGTATTTT.

This clonotype was counted many times. The rearrangement links TRBV20-1 to TRBJ2-7; a possible D gene is TRBD2 (7 bases). Germline V gene lookup returns CDR1 DFQATT and CDR2 SNEGSKA (reference sequence). The CDR3 length is 14 residues. V was pared by 1 base and J by 6 bases, with 16 bases between. The CDR3 DNA sequence: TGCAGTGCTAGAGGACCCAAGGGGGGGTCCGAGCAGTACTTC. Translation gives CSARGPKGGSEQYF.

At least ten counts were recorded for this clonotype. The chain links TRBV9 to TRBJ1-6; D is ambiguous. V gave up 0 bases and J gave up 6 bases, with 7 bases separating them. CDR3 length equals 14 residues. The germline V gene encodes CDR1 SGDLS and CDR2 YYNGEE. Here the CDR3 reads CASSVGKGNSPLHF. For the CDR3, the DNA is TGTGCCAGCAGCGTAGGAAAGGGTAATTCACCCCTCCACTTT. Filled out from reference TRBV9 and TRBJ1-6, the complete variable domain reads DSGVTQTPKHLITATGQRVTLRCSPRSGDLSVYWYQQSLDQGLQFLIQYYNGEERAKGNILERFSAQQFPDLHSELNLSSLELGDSALYFCASSVGKGNSPLHFGNGTRLTVT.